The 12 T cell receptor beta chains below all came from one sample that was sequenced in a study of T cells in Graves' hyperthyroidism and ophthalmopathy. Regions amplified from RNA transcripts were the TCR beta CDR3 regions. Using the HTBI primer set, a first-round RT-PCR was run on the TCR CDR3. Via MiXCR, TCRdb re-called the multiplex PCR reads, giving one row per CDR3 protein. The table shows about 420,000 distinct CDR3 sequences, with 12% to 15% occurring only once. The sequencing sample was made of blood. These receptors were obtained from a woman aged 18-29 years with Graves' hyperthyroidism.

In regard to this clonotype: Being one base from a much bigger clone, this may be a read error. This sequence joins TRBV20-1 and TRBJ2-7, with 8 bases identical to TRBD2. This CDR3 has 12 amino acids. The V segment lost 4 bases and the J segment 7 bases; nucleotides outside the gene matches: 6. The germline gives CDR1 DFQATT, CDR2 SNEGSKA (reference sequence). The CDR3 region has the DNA TGCAGTGCTACCGCGGGAGGCCGTGAGCAGTACTTC. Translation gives CSATAGGREQYF.

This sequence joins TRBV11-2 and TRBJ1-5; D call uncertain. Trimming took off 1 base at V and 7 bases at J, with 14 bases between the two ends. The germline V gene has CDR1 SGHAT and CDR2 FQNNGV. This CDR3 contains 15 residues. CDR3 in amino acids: CASSLGRMAGQPQHF. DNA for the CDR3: TGTGCCAGCAGCTTAGGACGGATGGCGGGACAGCCCCAGCATTTT.

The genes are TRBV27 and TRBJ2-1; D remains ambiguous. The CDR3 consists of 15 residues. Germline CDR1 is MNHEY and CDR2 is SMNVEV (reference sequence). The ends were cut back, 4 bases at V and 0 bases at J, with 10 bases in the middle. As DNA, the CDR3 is TGTGCCAGCAGTTCAGACATGAACTCCTACAATGAGCAGTTCTTC. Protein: CASSSDMNSYNEQFF.

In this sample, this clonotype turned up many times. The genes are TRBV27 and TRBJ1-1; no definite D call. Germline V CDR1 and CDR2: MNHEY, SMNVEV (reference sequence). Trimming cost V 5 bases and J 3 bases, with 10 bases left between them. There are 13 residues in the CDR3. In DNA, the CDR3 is TGTGCCAGCAGTGAGACGGTTGACACTGAAGCTTTCTTT. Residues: CASSETVDTEAFF.

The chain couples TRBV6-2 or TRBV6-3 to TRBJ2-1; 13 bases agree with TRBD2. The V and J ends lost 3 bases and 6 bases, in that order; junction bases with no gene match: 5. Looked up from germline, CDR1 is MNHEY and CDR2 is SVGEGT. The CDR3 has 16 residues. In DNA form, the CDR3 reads TGTGCCAGCAGTTATTCGGGACTAGCGGGGCCCAATGAGCAGTTCTTC. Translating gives CASSYSGLAGPNEQFF.

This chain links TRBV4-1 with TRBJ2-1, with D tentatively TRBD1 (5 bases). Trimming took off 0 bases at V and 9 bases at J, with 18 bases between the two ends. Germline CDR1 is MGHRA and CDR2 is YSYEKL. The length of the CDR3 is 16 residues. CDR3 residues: CASSQDSKPGASEQFF. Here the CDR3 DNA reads TGCGCCAGCAGCCAAGATAGCAAACCTGGGGCCAGTGAGCAGTTCTTC.

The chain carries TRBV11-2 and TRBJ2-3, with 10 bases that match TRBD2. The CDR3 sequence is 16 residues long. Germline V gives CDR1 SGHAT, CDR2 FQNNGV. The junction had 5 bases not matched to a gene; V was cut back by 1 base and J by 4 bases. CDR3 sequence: CASSLVLAGESDTQYF. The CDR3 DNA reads TGTGCCAGCAGCTTAGTTCTAGCGGGAGAGTCAGATACGCAGTATTTT.

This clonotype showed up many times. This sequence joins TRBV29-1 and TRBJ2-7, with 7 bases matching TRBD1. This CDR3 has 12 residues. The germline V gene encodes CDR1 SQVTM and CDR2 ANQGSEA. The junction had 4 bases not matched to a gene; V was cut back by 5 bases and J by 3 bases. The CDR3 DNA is TGCAGCGTTAACAGGGGAGACTACGAGCAGTACTTC. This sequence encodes CSVNRGDYEQYF.

This CDR3 is CASITDQAFF. CDR3 coding DNA: TGTGCCAGCATCACAGACCAAGCTTTCTTT. The V and J genes are TRBV6-1 and TRBJ1-1; D remains unclear. There are 10 residues in the CDR3. Trimming shortened V by 7 bases and J by 9 bases, and 9 bases separated the two germline ends. The germline CDR1 and CDR2 sequences are MNHNS and SASEGT.

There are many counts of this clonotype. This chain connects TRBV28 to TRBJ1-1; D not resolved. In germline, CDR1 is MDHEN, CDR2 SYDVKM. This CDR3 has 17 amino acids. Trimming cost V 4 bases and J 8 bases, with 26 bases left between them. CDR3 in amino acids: CASSSWRGEELSKEAFF. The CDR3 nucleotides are TGTGCCAGCAGTTCATGGCGCGGTGAAGAATTGAGTAAGGAAGCTTTCTTT.

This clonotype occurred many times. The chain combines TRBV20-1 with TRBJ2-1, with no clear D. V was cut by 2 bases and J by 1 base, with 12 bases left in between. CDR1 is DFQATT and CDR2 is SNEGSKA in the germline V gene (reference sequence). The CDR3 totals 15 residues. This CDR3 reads CSARFPRDSYNEQFF. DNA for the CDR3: TGCAGTGCTAGATTCCCTCGCGATTCCTACAATGAGCAGTTCTTC.

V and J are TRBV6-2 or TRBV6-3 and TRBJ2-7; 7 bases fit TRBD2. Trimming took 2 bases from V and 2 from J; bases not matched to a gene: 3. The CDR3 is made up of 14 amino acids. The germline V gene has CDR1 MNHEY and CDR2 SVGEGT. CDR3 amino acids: CASSYLGRAYEQYF. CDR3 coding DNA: TGTGCCAGCAGTTACCTAGGGAGGGCCTACGAGCAGTACTTC.